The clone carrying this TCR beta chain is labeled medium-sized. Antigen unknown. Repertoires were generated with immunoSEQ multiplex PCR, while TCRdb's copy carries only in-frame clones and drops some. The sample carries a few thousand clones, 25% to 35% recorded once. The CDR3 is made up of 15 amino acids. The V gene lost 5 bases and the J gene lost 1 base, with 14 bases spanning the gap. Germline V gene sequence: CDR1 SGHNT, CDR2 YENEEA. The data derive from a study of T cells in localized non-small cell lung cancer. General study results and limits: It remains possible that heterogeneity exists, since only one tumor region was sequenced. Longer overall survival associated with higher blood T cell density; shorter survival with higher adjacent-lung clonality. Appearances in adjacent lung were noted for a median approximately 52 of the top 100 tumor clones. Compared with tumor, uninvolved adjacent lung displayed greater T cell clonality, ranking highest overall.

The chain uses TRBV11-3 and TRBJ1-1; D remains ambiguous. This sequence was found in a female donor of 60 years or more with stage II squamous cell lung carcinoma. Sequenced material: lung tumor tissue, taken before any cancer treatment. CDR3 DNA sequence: TGTGCCAGCAGCCCCCCGGGTGGCAGGAACACTGAAGCTTTCTTT. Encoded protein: CASSPPGGRNTEAFF.